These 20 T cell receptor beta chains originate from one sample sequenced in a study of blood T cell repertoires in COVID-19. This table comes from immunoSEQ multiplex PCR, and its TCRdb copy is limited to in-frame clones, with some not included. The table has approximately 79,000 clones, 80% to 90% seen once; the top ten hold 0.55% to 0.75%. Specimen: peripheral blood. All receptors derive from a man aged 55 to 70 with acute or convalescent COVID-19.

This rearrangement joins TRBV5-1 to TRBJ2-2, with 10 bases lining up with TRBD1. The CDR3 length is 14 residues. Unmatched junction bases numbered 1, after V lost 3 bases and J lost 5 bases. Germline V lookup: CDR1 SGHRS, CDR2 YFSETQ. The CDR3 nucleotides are TGCGCCAGCAGCTGGGGACAGGGGACCGGGGAGCTGTTTTTT. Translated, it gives CASSWGQGTGELFF.

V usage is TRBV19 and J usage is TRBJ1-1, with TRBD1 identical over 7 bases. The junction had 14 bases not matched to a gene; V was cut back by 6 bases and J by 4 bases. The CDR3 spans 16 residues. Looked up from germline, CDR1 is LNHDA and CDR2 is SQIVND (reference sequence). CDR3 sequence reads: CASRDRSGQVGTEAFF. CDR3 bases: TGTGCCAGTAGAGATCGTTCCGGACAGGTAGGCACTGAAGCTTTCTTT.

The CDR3 sequence is CASRLERASYNEQFF. The CDR3 coding sequence is TGTGCCAGCAGACTCGAGCGGGCCTCCTACAATGAGCAGTTCTTC. The chain is built from TRBV6-5 and TRBJ2-1; a weak D match, TRBD2 (6 bases). CDR3 size: 15 residues. From germline, CDR1 is MNHEY and CDR2 SVGAGI. Trimming pared 6 bases from V and 0 bases from J, leaving 12 bases between.

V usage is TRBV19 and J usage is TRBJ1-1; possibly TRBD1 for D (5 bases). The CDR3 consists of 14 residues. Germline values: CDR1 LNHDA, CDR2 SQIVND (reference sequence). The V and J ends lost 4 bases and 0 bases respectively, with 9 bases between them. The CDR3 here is CASSTTVLNTEAFF. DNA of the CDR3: TGTGCCAGTAGTACGACAGTCCTGAACACTGAAGCTTTCTTT.

The CDR3 protein is CASSGLAPGTDTQYF. The CDR3 coding sequence is TGTGCCAGCAGTGGACTAGCCCCGGGCACAGATACGCAGTATTTT. The chain recombines TRBV6-2 or TRBV6-3 with TRBJ2-3; 8 bases agree with TRBD2. The CDR3 has 15 residues. V shed 5 bases, J shed 1 base, and the junction held 5 bases outside the gene matches. From germline, CDR1 is MNHEY and CDR2 SVGEGT.

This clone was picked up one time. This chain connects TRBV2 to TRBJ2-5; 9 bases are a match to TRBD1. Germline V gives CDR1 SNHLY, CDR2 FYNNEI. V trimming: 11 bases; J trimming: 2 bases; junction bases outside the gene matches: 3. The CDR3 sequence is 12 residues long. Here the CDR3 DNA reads TGTGCCGGCGGGACAGGGCAAGAGACCCAGTACTTC. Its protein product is CAGGTGQETQYF.

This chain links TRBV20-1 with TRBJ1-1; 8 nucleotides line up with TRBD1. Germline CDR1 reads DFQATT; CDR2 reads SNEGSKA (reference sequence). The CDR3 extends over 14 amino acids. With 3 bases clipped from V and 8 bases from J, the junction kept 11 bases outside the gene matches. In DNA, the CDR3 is TGCAGTGCTAGTAATCGGGACAGGCTTAACGAAGCTTTCTTT. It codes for CSASNRDRLNEAFF.

The CDR3 sequence is CASSLGAGGRNTGELFF. The CDR3 region has the DNA TGTGCCAGCAGCTTGGGTGCGGGAGGTAGGAACACCGGGGAGCTGTTTTTT. The chain links TRBV5-4 to TRBJ2-2; TRBD2 matches 8 bases. Germline-derived CDR1 and CDR2 are SGHNT and YYREEE (reference sequence). V was pared by 0 bases and J by 1 base, with 5 bases of the junction left unmatched. The CDR3 has 17 amino acids.

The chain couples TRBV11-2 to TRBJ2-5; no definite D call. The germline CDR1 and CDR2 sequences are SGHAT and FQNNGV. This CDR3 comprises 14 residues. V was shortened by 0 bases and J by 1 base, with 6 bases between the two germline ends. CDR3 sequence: CASSLDEFQETQYF. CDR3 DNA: TGTGCCAGCAGCTTAGATGAGTTCCAAGAGACCCAGTACTTC.

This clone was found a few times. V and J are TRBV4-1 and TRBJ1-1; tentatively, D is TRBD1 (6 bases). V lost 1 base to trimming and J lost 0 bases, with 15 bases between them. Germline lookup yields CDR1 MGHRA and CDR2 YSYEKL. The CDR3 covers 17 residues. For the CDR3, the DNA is TGCGCCAGCAGCCAAGCCCACGGACAGATCCTGAACACTGAAGCTTTCTTT. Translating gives CASSQAHGQILNTEAFF.

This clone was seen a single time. CDR3 sequence (DNA): TGTGCCACCCTAGTGGTTAACTATGGCTACACCTTC. Encoded protein: CATLVVNYGYTF. The V and J genes are TRBV6-5 and TRBJ1-2; D is uncertain. CDR3 size: 12 residues. V gave up 10 bases and J gave up 1 base, with 10 bases separating them. Germline CDR1 MNHEY, CDR2 SVGAGI.

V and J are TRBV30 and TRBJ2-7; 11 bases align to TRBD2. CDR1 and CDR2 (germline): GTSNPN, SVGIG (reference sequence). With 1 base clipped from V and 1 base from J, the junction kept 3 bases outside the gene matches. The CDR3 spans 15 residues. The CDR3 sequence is CAWSGTSGSSYEQYF. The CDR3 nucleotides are TGTGCCTGGAGTGGAACTAGCGGGAGTTCCTACGAGCAGTACTTC.

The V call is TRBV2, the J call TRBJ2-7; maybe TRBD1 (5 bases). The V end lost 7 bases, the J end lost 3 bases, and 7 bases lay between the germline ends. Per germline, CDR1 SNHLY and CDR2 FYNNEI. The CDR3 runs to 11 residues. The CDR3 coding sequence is TGTGCCAGCAAAGACAGCTACGAGCAGTACTTC. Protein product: CASKDSYEQYF.

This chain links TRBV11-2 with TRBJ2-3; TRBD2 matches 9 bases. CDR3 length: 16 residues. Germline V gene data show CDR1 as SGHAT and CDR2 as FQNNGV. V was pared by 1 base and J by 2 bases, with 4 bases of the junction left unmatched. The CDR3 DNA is TGTGCCAGCAGCTTAGGGCTAGCGGGGTACACAGATACGCAGTATTTT. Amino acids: CASSLGLAGYTDTQYF.

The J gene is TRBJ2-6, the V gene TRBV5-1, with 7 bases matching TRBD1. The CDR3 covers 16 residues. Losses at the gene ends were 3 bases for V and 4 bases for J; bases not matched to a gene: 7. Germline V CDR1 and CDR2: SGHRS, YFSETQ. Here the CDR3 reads CASSSQGPTGANVLTF. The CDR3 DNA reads TGCGCCAGCAGCTCACAGGGGCCCACGGGGGCCAACGTCCTGACTTTC.

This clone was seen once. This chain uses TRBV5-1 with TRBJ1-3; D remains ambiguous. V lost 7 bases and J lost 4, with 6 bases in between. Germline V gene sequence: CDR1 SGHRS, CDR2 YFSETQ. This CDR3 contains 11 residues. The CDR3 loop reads CASGGGNTIYF. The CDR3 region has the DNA TGCGCCAGCGGCGGGGGAAACACCATATATTTT.

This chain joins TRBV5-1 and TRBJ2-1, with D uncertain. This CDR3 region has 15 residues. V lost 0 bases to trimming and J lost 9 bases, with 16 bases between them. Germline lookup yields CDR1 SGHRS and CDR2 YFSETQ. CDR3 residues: CASSLVPEWPGEQFF. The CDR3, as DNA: TGCGCCAGCAGCTTGGTGCCAGAATGGCCGGGTGAGCAGTTCTTC. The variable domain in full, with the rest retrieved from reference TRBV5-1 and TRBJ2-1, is KAGVTQTPRYLIKTRGQQVTLSCSPISGHRSVSWYQQTPGQGLQFLFEYFSETQRNKGNFPGRFSGRQFSNSRSEMNVSTLELGDSALYLCASSLVPEWPGEQFFGPGTRLTVL.

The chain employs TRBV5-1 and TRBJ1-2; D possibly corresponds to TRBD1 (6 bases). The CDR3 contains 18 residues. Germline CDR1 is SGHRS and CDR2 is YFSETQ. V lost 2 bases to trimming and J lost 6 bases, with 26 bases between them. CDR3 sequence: CASSFSFAGASTSDGYTF. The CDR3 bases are TGCGCCAGCAGCTTTTCGTTTGCAGGGGCGTCTACTTCTGATGGCTACACCTTC.

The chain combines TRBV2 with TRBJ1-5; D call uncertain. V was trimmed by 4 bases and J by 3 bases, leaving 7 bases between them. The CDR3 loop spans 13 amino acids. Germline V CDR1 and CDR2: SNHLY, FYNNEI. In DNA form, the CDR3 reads TGTGCCAGCAGTGGCGGTTACAATCAGCCCCAGCATTTT. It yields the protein CASSGGYNQPQHF.

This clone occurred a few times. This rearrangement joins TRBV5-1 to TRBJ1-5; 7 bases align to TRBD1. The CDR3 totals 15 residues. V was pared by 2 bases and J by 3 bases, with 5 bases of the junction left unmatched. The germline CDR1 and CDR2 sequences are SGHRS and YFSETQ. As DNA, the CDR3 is TGCGCCAGCAGCTTCACAGGGGAGACCAATCAGCCCCAGCATTTT. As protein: CASSFTGETNQPQHF.